This TCR beta chain is drawn from a study of technical replicates of blood from a few donors. Clones were read by immunoSEQ multiplex PCR, and TCRdb kept only the in-frame ones, dropping some. The sample contains about 70,000 clones, almost 98% of which appear only once. V was clipped by 8 bases and J by 8 bases; unmatched bases: 9. Germline CDR1 and CDR2: SQVTM and ANQGSEA. CDR3 length equals 12 residues. What was sequenced was T cells isolated from PBMCs. This rearrangement joins TRBV29-1 to TRBJ2-1; 7 bases align to TRBD1. The receptor's source is a human donor in good health. CDR3 sequence (DNA): TGCAGCCCAAGGGGGCTGGCGGATGAGCAGTTCTTC. It specifies CSPRGLADEQFF.